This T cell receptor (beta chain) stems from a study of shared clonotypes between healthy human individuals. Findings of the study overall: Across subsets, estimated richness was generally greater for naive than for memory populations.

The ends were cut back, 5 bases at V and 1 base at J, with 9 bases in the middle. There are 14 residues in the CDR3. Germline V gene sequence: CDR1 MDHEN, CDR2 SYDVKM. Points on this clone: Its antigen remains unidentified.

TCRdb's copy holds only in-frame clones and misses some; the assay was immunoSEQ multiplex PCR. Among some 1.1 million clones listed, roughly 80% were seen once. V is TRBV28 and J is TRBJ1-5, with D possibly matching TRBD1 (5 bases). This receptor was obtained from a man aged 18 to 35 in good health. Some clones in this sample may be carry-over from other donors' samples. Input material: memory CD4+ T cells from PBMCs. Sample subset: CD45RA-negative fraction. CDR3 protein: CASSPWDSNQPQHF. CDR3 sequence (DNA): TGTGCCAGCAGTCCCTGGGACAGCAATCAGCCCCAGCATTTT. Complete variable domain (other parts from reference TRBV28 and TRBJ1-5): DVKVTQSSRYLVKRTGEKVFLECVQDMDHENMFWYRQDPGLGLRLIYFSYDVKMKEKGDIPEGYSVSREKKERFSLILESASTNQTSMYLCASSPWDSNQPQHFGDGTRLSIL.